Listed here are 29 T cell receptor beta chains from one sample, sequenced in a study of T cells after yellow fever vaccination. Using its own MiXCR run on the 5' RACE reads, TCRdb lists one record per CDR3 protein. The table lists more than 120,000 distinct CDR3 sequences, over 7% of them singletons. This specimen consisted of CD4+ T cells sorted from PBMCs, obtained 5 days after the yellow fever booster vaccination. These TCRs come from a young man who received the YFV17D yellow fever vaccine.

This clonotype was seen ten or more times. V is TRBV3-1 and J is TRBJ2-7; unclear D gene. Trimming took 1 base from V and 5 from J, leaving 6 bases between them. CDR1 is LGHDT, CDR2 YNNKEL, per germline (reference sequence). The CDR3 contains 12 residues. The CDR3 region is CASSQGRNEQYF. In DNA form, the CDR3 reads TGTGCCAGCAGCCAAGGAAGGAACGAGCAGTACTTC.

The V gene is TRBV11-2, the J gene TRBJ2-1; 16 bases are a match to TRBD2. The J segment lost 2 bases and the V segment lost 3 bases, leaving 10 bases of the junction unmatched. Per the germline V gene, CDR1 is SGHAT and CDR2 is FQNNGV. The CDR3 covers 20 residues. The CDR3 nucleotides read TGTGCCAGCAGCTTTAGTCCGGGACTAGCGGGAGGGCGGACCTACAATGAGCAGTTCTTC. Protein: CASSFSPGLAGGRTYNEQFF.

This clonotype was counted at least ten times. The chain links TRBV28 to TRBJ2-1, with D possibly being TRBD2 (6 bases). Trimming removed 6 bases from V and 3 bases from J, with 12 bases in between. Germline loops: CDR1 MDHEN, CDR2 SYDVKM. The CDR3 consists of 14 residues. The CDR3 loop reads CASRRLDRYNEQFF. The CDR3 nucleotides read TGTGCCAGCAGAAGACTAGACCGCTACAATGAGCAGTTCTTC. Full variable domain (missing parts from reference TRBV28 and TRBJ2-1): DVKVTQSSRYLVKRTGEKVFLECVQDMDHENMFWYRQDPGLGLRLIYFSYDVKMKEKGDIPEGYSVSREKKERFSLILESASTNQTSMYLCASRRLDRYNEQFFGPGTRLTVL.

This clonotype was seen ten or more times. V is TRBV6-5 and J is TRBJ2-3; D unclear. The CDR3 extends over 16 amino acids. Trimming removed 1 base from V and 1 base from J, with 12 bases in between. Germline values: CDR1 MNHEY, CDR2 SVGAGI. CDR3 sequence: CASSYLKKDRTDTQYF. CDR3 nucleotides: TGTGCCAGCAGTTACTTGAAGAAGGATCGCACAGATACGCAGTATTTT.

This clonotype has ten or more counts. This chain links TRBV9 with TRBJ1-2; 8 bases align to TRBD1. The CDR3 is 15 residues long. V trimming: 0 bases; J trimming: 3 bases; junction bases outside the gene matches: 4. The germline CDR1 and CDR2 sequences are SGDLS and YYNGEE. CDR3 loop: CASSVEPQGDYGYTF. DNA for the CDR3: TGTGCCAGCAGCGTAGAACCACAGGGGGACTATGGCTACACCTTC.

This chain joins TRBV12-3 or TRBV12-4 and TRBJ1-6; a weak D match, TRBD1 (6 bases). This CDR3 comprises 13 residues. Trimming removed 5 bases at V and 10 bases at J, with 12 bases between. DNA for the CDR3: TGTGCCAGCAGTCAACAGGGTAAATCACCCCTCCACTTT. Translating gives CASSQQGKSPLHF.

This clonotype came up a few times. This chain links TRBV28 with TRBJ1-3, with D unresolved. CDR1 MDHEN and CDR2 SYDVKM come from the germline V gene. This CDR3 contains 15 residues. V was cut by 4 bases and J by 2 bases, with 12 bases left in between. CDR3 sequence reads: CASSYPQAPGNTIYF. In DNA form, the CDR3 reads TGTGCCAGCAGTTACCCTCAAGCTCCTGGAAACACCATATATTTT.

The V call is TRBV5-8, the J call TRBJ2-1; perhaps D is TRBD1 or TRBD2 (6 bases each). Germline CDR1 and CDR2: SGHTS and YDEGEE. CDR3 length equals 15 residues. Trimming removed 7 bases from V and 8 bases from J, with 22 bases in between. CDR3 DNA: TGTGCCAGCGGCCCCCGAGTTACGGGGGCGGATGAGCAGTTCTTC. Translation: CASGPRVTGADEQFF.

This clonotype was recorded at least ten times. This rearrangement joins TRBV20-1 to TRBJ2-3, with 10 bases identical to TRBD2. The V segment lost 0 bases and the J segment 6 bases; nucleotides outside the gene matches: 6. The CDR3 is 15 amino acids. Germline-derived CDR1 and CDR2 are DFQATT and SNEGSKA (reference sequence). CDR3 coding DNA: TGCAGTGCTAGAGATCCCAGCGGGAGGGTCGATACGCAGTATTTT. It is translated as CSARDPSGRVDTQYF.

This clonotype appeared a few times. The genes are TRBV30 and TRBJ2-7, with 7 bases fitting TRBD2. Germline CDR1 reads GTSNPN; CDR2 reads SVGIG (reference sequence). This CDR3 region has 14 residues. With 4 bases clipped from V and 0 bases from J, the junction kept 6 bases outside the gene matches. CDR3 residues: CAWTGTKPSYEQYF. DNA for the CDR3: TGTGCCTGGACTGGGACTAAGCCCTCCTACGAGCAGTACTTC. Filled out from reference TRBV30 and TRBJ2-7, the complete variable domain reads SQTIHQWPATLVQPVGSPLSLECTVEGTSNPNLYWYRQAAGRGLQLLFYSVGIGQISSEVPQNLSASRPQDRQFILSSKKLLLSDSGFYLCAWTGTKPSYEQYFGPGTRLTVT.

Ten or more counts support this clonotype. The chain employs TRBV7-9 and TRBJ2-3, with D possibly TRBD1 on 5 matching bases. Trimming pared 5 bases from V and 0 bases from J, leaving 15 bases between. The CDR3 totals 16 residues. Germline lookup yields CDR1 SEHNR and CDR2 FQNEAQ (reference sequence). DNA for the CDR3: TGTGCCAGCAGCCCCCTCGGCGACAGAAGCACAGATACGCAGTATTTT. Amino acid sequence: CASSPLGDRSTDTQYF.

This clonotype was picked up many times. The chain combines TRBV7-9 with TRBJ2-1; D gene uncertain. CDR1 is SEHNR, CDR2 FQNEAQ, per germline (reference sequence). Deletions cut 3 bases from V and 8 bases from J, with 2 bases between. The CDR3 has 10 amino acids. The CDR3 protein is CASSLDEQFF. CDR3 sequence (DNA): TGTGCCAGCAGCTTGGATGAGCAGTTCTTC.

There are many counts of this clonotype. The chain carries TRBV19 and TRBJ2-7; the D gene could be TRBD1 or TRBD2 (6 bases each). Trimming took 7 bases from V and 3 from J, leaving 16 bases between them. The germline V gene has CDR1 LNHDA and CDR2 SQIVND (reference sequence). The CDR3 is 14 amino acids. The CDR3 loop reads CASKRTVADYEQYF. In DNA form, the CDR3 reads TGTGCCAGTAAACGGACAGTAGCGGACTACGAGCAGTACTTC.

This clonotype was found many times. The chain links TRBV20-1 to TRBJ2-1; 11 nucleotides line up with TRBD2. The germline CDR1 and CDR2 sequences are DFQATT and SNEGSKA (reference sequence). CDR3 length: 15 amino acids. V trimming: 1 base; J trimming: 8 bases; junction bases outside the gene matches: 7. The CDR3 DNA sequence: TGCAGTGCTAGAGTGGTAGCGGGAGGGCGGTATGAGCAGTTCTTC. The encoded protein is CSARVVAGGRYEQFF.

J is TRBJ2-1 and V is TRBV7-2; no firm D call. This CDR3 has 14 residues. The V gene's germline CDR1 is SGHTA and CDR2 FQGNSA. Trimming pared 2 bases from V and 4 bases from J, leaving 9 bases between. CDR3 residues: CASSLSRAYNEQFF. The CDR3 nucleotides read TGTGCCAGCAGCTTAAGTAGGGCTTACAATGAGCAGTTCTTC. Supplemented by reference TRBV7-2 and TRBJ2-1, the full variable domain reads GAGVSQSPSNKVTEKGKDVELRCDPISGHTALYWYRQSLGQGLEFLIYFQGNSAPDKSGLPSDRFSAERTGGSVSTLTIQRTQQEDSAVYLCASSLSRAYNEQFFGPGTRLTVL.

V is TRBV2 and J is TRBJ2-1; D remains ambiguous. V lost 4 bases to trimming and J lost 0 bases, with 10 bases between them. CDR3 length: 15 residues. Germline CDR1 and CDR2: SNHLY and FYNNEI. The CDR3 protein is CASSAARSSYNEQFF. Written as DNA, the CDR3 is TGTGCCAGCAGTGCGGCACGCAGCTCCTACAATGAGCAGTTCTTC.

This clonotype was seen repeatedly, ten times or more. This chain uses TRBV7-8 with TRBJ2-1; 10 bases line up with TRBD1. Trimming at V came to 1 base and at J to 1 base, leaving 4 bases not matched to a gene. This CDR3 is built from 17 residues. Germline CDR1 reads SGHVS; CDR2 reads FQNEAQ. The DNA of the CDR3 is TGTGCCAGCAGCTTAGTGGGGACAGGGGCGTCCTACAATGAGCAGTTCTTC. It translates to CASSLVGTGASYNEQFF.

The chain is built from TRBV7-1 and TRBJ2-7, with 13 bases aligning to TRBD2. TRBV7-1 is an ORF for which the function is uncertain. This CDR3 region has 24 residues. After removal of 2 bases from V and 0 bases from J, the junction contained 25 bases not matched to a gene. CDR3 sequence (DNA): TGTGCCAGCAGCTCACGGACAGGACTTTCCGGGACTAGCGGGACCCGTACAAGCTCCTACGAGCAGTACTTC. Translation gives CASSSRTGLSGTSGTRTSSYEQYF.

This clonotype was observed many times. The V gene is TRBV9, the J gene TRBJ2-5; D may be TRBD1 (5 bases). This CDR3 comprises 13 residues. Germline V CDR1 and CDR2: SGDLS, YYNGEE. V shed 3 bases and J shed 2 bases, with 8 bases lying between them. CDR3 DNA: TGTGCCAGCAGCGCAGGGATTCAAGAGACCCAGTACTTC. Residues: CASSAGIQETQYF.

This clonotype was counted at least ten times. This chain connects TRBV9 to TRBJ2-7; a possible D gene is TRBD2 (5 bases). The V and J ends lost 3 bases and 5 bases respectively, with 21 bases between them. The CDR3 has 16 residues. CDR1 is SGDLS, CDR2 YYNGEE, per germline. The CDR3, as DNA: TGTGCCAGCAGCGCCAGTCAATCCCCTTCAGCGGACGAGCAGTACTTC. Translation: CASSASQSPSADEQYF.

This clonotype was counted many times. V and J are TRBV29-1 and TRBJ2-3, with D uncertain. Germline CDR1 is SQVTM and CDR2 is ANQGSEA. The CDR3 consists of 14 residues. Trimming took off 3 bases at V and 3 bases at J, with 13 bases between the two ends. This CDR3 is CSVEGVYRTDTQYF. DNA of the CDR3: TGCAGCGTTGAGGGCGTTTACCGGACAGATACGCAGTATTTT.

This clonotype has a count of ten or more. This chain uses TRBV20-1 with TRBJ2-1, with 12 bases that match TRBD2. Trimming removed 8 bases from V and 10 bases from J; junction bases left unmatched: 15. Per the germline V gene, CDR1 is DFQATT and CDR2 is SNEGSKA (reference sequence). The CDR3 is made up of 15 amino acids. The CDR3 DNA follows: TGCAGTCCTCCCCGGCCTAGCGGGAGGGTGACGGAGCAGTTCTTC. This encodes CSPPRPSGRVTEQFF.

This clonotype was counted at least ten times. V gene TRBV7-9 combines with J gene TRBJ2-1, with 7 bases matching TRBD1. The germline CDR1 and CDR2 sequences are SEHNR and FQNEAQ (reference sequence). Trimming at V came to 5 bases and at J to 4 bases, leaving 8 bases not matched to a gene. This CDR3 contains 15 residues. CDR3 in amino acids: CASSQRAGGYNEQFF. The CDR3 coding sequence is TGTGCCAGCAGCCAACGTGCAGGGGGTTACAATGAGCAGTTCTTC.

The sample holds a few counts of this clonotype. J is TRBJ2-2 and V is TRBV5-4; no reliable D call. With 4 bases removed from V and 6 bases from J, the gap between germline ends came to 13 bases. From germline, CDR1 is SGHNT and CDR2 YYREEE (reference sequence). The CDR3 is made up of 14 amino acids. As DNA, the CDR3 is TGTGCCAGCAGCCCGAAGGGTGTTGCCGGGGAGCTGTTTTTT. Protein product: CASSPKGVAGELFF.

This clonotype came up many times. The chain carries TRBV7-2 and TRBJ2-3; 8 bases are a match to TRBD1. This CDR3 contains 17 residues. Germline loops: CDR1 SGHTA, CDR2 FQGNSA. Trimming cost V 0 bases and J 2 bases; bases outside gene matches: 7. Written as DNA, the CDR3 is TGTGCCAGCAGCTTAGCAGACAGGGGCGCCCCCACAGATACGCAGTATTTT. This encodes CASSLADRGAPTDTQYF.

This clonotype was seen more than once but under ten times. This chain links TRBV7-8 with TRBJ2-7; D call uncertain. The V end lost 0 bases, the J end lost 1 base, and 16 bases lay between the germline ends. Germline lookup yields CDR1 SGHVS and CDR2 FQNEAQ. CDR3 length: 17 amino acids. The CDR3 bases are TGTGCCAGCAGCTTAGCGCAATTGCGGATGCCTTCCTACGAGCAGTACTTC. It codes for CASSLAQLRMPSYEQYF.

The chain recombines TRBV3-1 with TRBJ2-1, with a weak D call TRBD2 (5 bases). The CDR3 spans 15 residues. V was shortened by 5 bases and J by 7 bases, with 18 bases between the two germline ends. Germline V gene data show CDR1 as LGHDT and CDR2 as YNNKEL (reference sequence). The CDR3 nucleotides read TGTGCCAGCAGCTCTCCGGGATCCAGCCATAATGAGCAGTTCTTC. Translating gives CASSSPGSSHNEQFF.

This clonotype was picked up many times. The chain links TRBV5-1 to TRBJ2-1; D call uncertain. CDR3 length: 15 residues. The germline V gene has CDR1 SGHRS and CDR2 YFSETQ. The V and J ends lost 2 bases and 3 bases respectively, with 12 bases between them. CDR3 coding DNA: TGCGCCAGCAGCTTATTAGCCGTAGGCTACAATGAGCAGTTCTTC. This translates into CASSLLAVGYNEQFF.

Concerning this clonotype itself: Possible read error: a much larger clone is one base away. J is TRBJ2-7 and V is TRBV3-1; D not resolved. The CDR3 is 11 amino acids. In germline, CDR1 is LGHDT, CDR2 YNNKEL (reference sequence). V gave up 4 bases and J gave up 5 bases, with 6 bases separating them. The chain's CDR3 is CASSRVHEQYF. The CDR3 DNA is TGTGCCAGCAGCCGAGTACACGAGCAGTACTTC.